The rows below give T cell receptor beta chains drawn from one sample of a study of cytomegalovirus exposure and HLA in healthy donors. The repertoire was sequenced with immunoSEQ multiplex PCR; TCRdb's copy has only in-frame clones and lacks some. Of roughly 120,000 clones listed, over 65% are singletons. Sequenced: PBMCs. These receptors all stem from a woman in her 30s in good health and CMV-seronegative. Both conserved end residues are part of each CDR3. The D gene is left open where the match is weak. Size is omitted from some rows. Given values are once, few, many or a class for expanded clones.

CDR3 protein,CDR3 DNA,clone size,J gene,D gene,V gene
CASGGDRNTEAFF,TGTGCCAGCGGAGGGGACAGGAACACTGAAGCTTTCTTT,-,TRBJ1-1,TRBD1,TRBV2
CASSLELAGPYNEQFF,TGTGCCAGCAGCTTAGAACTAGCGGGGCCCTACAATGAGCAGTTCTTC,-,TRBJ2-1,TRBD2,TRBV7-9
CASSFLDTGEGYTF,TGTGCCAGCAGCTTCTTGGATACAGGGGAAGGCTACACCTTC,few,TRBJ1-2,TRBD1,TRBV5-6
CAISDPGTDFEAFF,TGTGCCATCAGTGACCCGGGGACAGATTTTGAAGCTTTCTTT,-,TRBJ1-1,TRBD1,TRBV10-3
CAWSALAGGPDNEQFF,TGTGCCTGGAGTGCCCTTGCGGGGGGGCCTGACAATGAGCAGTTCTTC,-,TRBJ2-1,TRBD2,TRBV30
CASSHLQGAGTDTQYF,TGTGCCAGCAGCCACTTACAGGGGGCTGGAACAGATACGCAGTATTTT,once,TRBJ2-3,TRBD1,TRBV2
CAWSVPSPYNSPLHF,TGTGCCTGGAGTGTCCCAAGCCCCTATAATTCACCCCTCCACTTT,-,TRBJ1-6,-,TRBV30
CASSPQARRQETQYF,TGTGCCAGCAGCCCTCAGGCCAGGCGCCAAGAGACCCAGTACTTC,-,TRBJ2-5,-,TRBV7-6
CASSGGPESDEQFF,TGTGCCAGCAGTGGCGGGCCTGAGTCCGATGAGCAGTTCTTC,-,TRBJ2-1,-,TRBV6-4
CASSPLDSRGEQYF,TGTGCCAGCTCACCATTGGACTCCCGGGGGGAGCAGTACTTC,-,TRBJ2-7,-,TRBV18
CSVATGTGNTGELFF,TGCAGCGTTGCCACCGGGACAGGGAACACCGGGGAGCTGTTTTTT,-,TRBJ2-2,TRBD1,TRBV29-1
CASSESGWRDTEAFF,TGTGCCAGCAGTGAATCGGGTTGGAGGGACACTGAAGCTTTCTTT,-,TRBJ1-1,-,TRBV25-1
CASSSGGADTIYF,TGTGCCAGCAGTTCCGGGGGAGCTGACACCATATATTTT,-,TRBJ1-3,-,TRBV27
CASSGQGGLF,TGTGCCAGCAGTGGACAGGGGGGTCTCTTC,-,TRBJ2-7,TRBD1,TRBV2
CASSLGAGRDTQYF,TGTGCCAGCAGCTTAGGAGCGGGGAGAGATACGCAGTATTTT,-,TRBJ2-3,TRBD2,TRBV7-6
CASSVGGYTGELFF,TGTGCCAGCAGCGTGGGAGGGTACACCGGGGAGCTGTTTTTT,-,TRBJ2-2,TRBD2,TRBV9
CASSRDRVFTDTQYF,TGTGCCAGTAGTAGGGACAGGGTGTTCACAGATACGCAGTATTTT,-,TRBJ2-3,TRBD1,TRBV19
CASGGRTYEQYF,TGTGCCAGCGGCGGACGGACTTACGAGCAGTACTTC,-,TRBJ2-7,-,TRBV7-9
CASRGTGDHYNEQFF,TGTGCCAGCAGGGGGACAGGGGATCACTACAATGAGCAGTTCTTC,-,TRBJ2-1,TRBD1,TRBV28
CASSFAGHNLYEQYF,TGTGCCAGCAGCTTCGCAGGACACAACCTTTACGAGCAGTACTTC,-,TRBJ2-7,-,TRBV7-8
CASRPLTPNYGYTF,TGTGCCAGCAGGCCCCTGACACCTAACTATGGCTACACCTTC,-,TRBJ1-2,-,TRBV6-6
CASSPPESGAYNEQFF,TGTGCCAGCTCACCTCCTGAGAGCGGGGCCTACAATGAGCAGTTCTTC,medium-sized,TRBJ2-1,TRBD2,TRBV18
CASSYGTPYGYTF,TGTGCCAGCAGTTACGGGACTCCCTATGGCTACACCTTC,-,TRBJ1-2,-,TRBV5-4
CASSGEPEGRSYGYTF,TGTGCCAGCAGCGGAGAGCCGGAGGGAAGAAGCTATGGCTACACCTTC,-,TRBJ1-2,-,TRBV9
CASSLSGANSPLHF,TGCGCCAGCAGCTTGTCAGGGGCCAATTCACCCCTCCACTTT,-,TRBJ1-6,-,TRBV5-1
CASSLLGRGNTGELFF,TGTGCCAGCAGTTTATTGGGGCGGGGTAACACCGGGGAGCTGTTTTTT,-,TRBJ2-2,-,TRBV28
CASSVGASGAQGELFF,TGTGCCAGCAGCGTAGGGGCTAGCGGGGCTCAGGGGGAGCTGTTTTTT,-,TRBJ2-2,TRBD2,TRBV9
CASSSGTSGASTDTQYF,TGTGCCAGCAGCTCTGGGACTAGCGGGGCTAGCACAGATACGCAGTATTTT,-,TRBJ2-3,TRBD2,TRBV7-3
CAWGQATNEKLFF,TGTGCCTGGGGACAGGCGACTAATGAAAAACTGTTTTTT,-,TRBJ1-4,TRBD1,TRBV30
CASSPQGSSYNSPLHF,TGTGCCAGCTCACCCCAGGGGTCGTCCTATAATTCACCCCTCCACTTT,-,TRBJ1-6,-,TRBV18
CASRDLAGGPIEQYF,TGTGCCAGCAGGGATCTAGCGGGGGGGCCGATCGAGCAGTACTTC,-,TRBJ2-7,TRBD2,TRBV6-1
CASSCKCGTDGEYSNQPQHF,TGTGCCAGCAGCTGCAAATGCGGGACAGACGGAGAATATAGCAATCAGCCCCAGCATTTT,few,TRBJ1-5,TRBD1,TRBV11-3
CASSYSGLHTF,TGTGCCAGCAGTTACTCCGGTCTGCACACCTTC,-,TRBJ1-2,-,TRBV6-6
CASSTQGNTEAFF,TGTGCCAGCAGTACACAGGGGAACACTGAAGCTTTCTTT,-,TRBJ1-1,-,TRBV6-1
CASSLESGSPLHF,TGTGCCAGCAGCTTAGAATCAGGTTCACCCCTCCACTTT,-,TRBJ1-6,-,TRBV7-9
CASSFTSGGVRETQYF,TGCGCCAGCAGCTTTACTAGCGGGGGGGTTCGGGAGACCCAGTACTTC,few,TRBJ2-5,TRBD2,TRBV5-1
CASSAQAGQGETQYF,TGTGCCAGCAGCGCCCAGGCAGGGCAGGGGGAGACCCAGTACTTC,-,TRBJ2-5,-,TRBV5-4
CASSFGGTEAFF,TGTGCCAGCAGCTTCGGGGGTACTGAAGCTTTCTTT,-,TRBJ1-1,-,TRBV11-3
CASSPLAQPSPLHF,TGTGCCAGCAGTCCACTCGCACAGCCCTCACCCCTCCACTTT,-,TRBJ1-6,-,TRBV2
CASSEARHHTEAFF,TGTGCCAGCAGTGAAGCGCGACACCACACTGAAGCTTTCTTT,-,TRBJ1-1,-,TRBV2
CASSAPGLAELFF,TGTGCCAGCAGCGCCCCGGGACTAGCGGAGCTGTTTTTT,once,TRBJ2-2,TRBD2,TRBV7-9
CASSSGSSEQYF,TGTGCCAGCAGCTCCGGGAGCTCCGAGCAGTACTTC,-,TRBJ2-7,-,TRBV11-3